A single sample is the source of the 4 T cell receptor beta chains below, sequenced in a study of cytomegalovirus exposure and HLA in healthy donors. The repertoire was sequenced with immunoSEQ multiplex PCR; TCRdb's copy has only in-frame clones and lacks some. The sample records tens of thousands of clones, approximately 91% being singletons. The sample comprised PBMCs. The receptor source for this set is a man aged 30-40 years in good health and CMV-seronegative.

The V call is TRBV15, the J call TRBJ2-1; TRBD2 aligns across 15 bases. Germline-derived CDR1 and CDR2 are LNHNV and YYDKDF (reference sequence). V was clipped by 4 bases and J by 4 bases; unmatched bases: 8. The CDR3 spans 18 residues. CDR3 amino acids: CATSTTTGLAGGYNEQFF. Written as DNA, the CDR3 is TGTGCCACCAGCACGACCACCGGACTAGCGGGAGGGTACAATGAGCAGTTCTTC.

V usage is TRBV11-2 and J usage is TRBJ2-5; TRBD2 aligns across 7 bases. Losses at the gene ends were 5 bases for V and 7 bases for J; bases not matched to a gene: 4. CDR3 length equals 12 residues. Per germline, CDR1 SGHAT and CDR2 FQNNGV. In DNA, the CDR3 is TGTGCCAGCAGCGGCGGGAGCGGGACCCAGTACTTC. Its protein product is CASSGGSGTQYF.

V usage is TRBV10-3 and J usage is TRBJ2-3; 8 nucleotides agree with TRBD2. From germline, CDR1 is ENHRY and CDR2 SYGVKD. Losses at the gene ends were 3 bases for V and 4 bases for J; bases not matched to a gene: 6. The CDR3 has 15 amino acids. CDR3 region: CAISEYSGSPDTQYF. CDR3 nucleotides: TGTGCCATCAGTGAATACAGCGGGAGTCCAGATACGCAGTATTTT.

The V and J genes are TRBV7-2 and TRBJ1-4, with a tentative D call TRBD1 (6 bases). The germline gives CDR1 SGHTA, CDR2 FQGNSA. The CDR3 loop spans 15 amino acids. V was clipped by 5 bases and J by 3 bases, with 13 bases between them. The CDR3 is CASSPVTGPNEKLFF. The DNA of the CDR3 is TGTGCCAGCAGCCCTGTAACAGGGCCTAATGAAAAACTGTTTTTT.